Described below is a single T cell receptor beta chain sequence and its context. This record comes from a study of CD8 T cells in Susac syndrome. From germline, CDR1 is SGHTA and CDR2 FQGNSA. The CDR3 extends over 14 amino acids. Trimming stripped 2 bases from V and 1 base from J, with 8 bases between. TCR beta sequencing was performed on blood CD8+ and CD4+ T cells. In contrast to the negatively isolated CD8+ and CD4+ T cells, TEMRA cells were FACS-enriched. Reverse transcription of about 0.45 to 1 ug RNA was performed with random hexamers. An immunoSEQ multiplex PCR generated amplified TCR beta CDR3 products spanning 54 Vbeta and 13 Jbeta. TCRdb redid the calling of the immunoSEQ multiplex PCR reads with MiXCR, one entry per CDR3 protein. Among around 280,000 distinct CDR3 sequences listed, 92% were seen once.

What was sequenced was CD4+ T cells from PBMCs. The chain combines TRBV7-2 with TRBJ1-2, with unresolved D. This TCR was sampled from a human donor with multiple sclerosis. CDR3 sequence reads: CASSLYGLNYGYTF. In nucleotides, the CDR3 is TGTGCCAGCAGCTTATACGGCCTTAACTATGGCTACACCTTC.